The clone carrying this T cell receptor (beta chain) turned up a few times. What it recognizes is unknown. The data were obtained in a study of T cell repertoires in ileal Crohn's disease. In the study overall: All patients had surgery for stricturing (about 60%) or penetrating (roughly 39%) disease.

Study conclusions and caveats: Sorted CD8 T cells held more high-frequency clones than CD4.

Per sample, roughly 500 nanograms of biopsy DNA were TCRB immunosequenced. Libraries were prepared by immunoSEQ multiplex PCR; TCRdb keeps only in-frame clonotypes and omits some of them. The sample lists about 15,000 clones; 60% to 80% were seen once. Trimming took off 1 base at V and 1 base at J, with 7 bases between the two ends. Looked up from germline, CDR1 is LNHDA and CDR2 is SQIVND (reference sequence). The CDR3 totals 14 residues. The V gene is TRBV19, the J gene TRBJ1-1, with D tentatively TRBD1 (6 bases). The sequenced material came from ileal tissue. The receptor's source is an adult with Crohn's disease. This chain's CDR3 is CASSIVTGNTEAFF. CDR3 sequence (DNA): TGTGCCAGTAGTATAGTGACAGGGAACACTGAAGCTTTCTTT.